This TCR beta chain was retrieved from a study of CD8+ T cells in alopecia areata. The wider study: Treatment of the treated patients consisted of oral tofacitinib, 5 to 10 mg twice daily. Study observations and caveats: In scalp, tofacitinib significantly decreased clonality and expanded CD8+ clones among the top 100. Given one nonresponder, whether baseline CD8+ expansion relates to response remains uncertain.

Per the germline V gene, CDR1 is SQVTM and CDR2 is ANQGSEA. The CDR3 totals 12 residues. Between the trimmed V and J ends, which lost 6 bases and 4 bases, there was a span of 9 bases. Noted treatment: oral pan-JAK inhibitor, 5-10 mg twice daily. This clone was observed a handful of times. As yet, its antigen is unknown. cDNA prepared by RNA extraction and subsequent reverse transcription served as the template for sequencing. Assay: immunoSEQ multiplex PCR; the TCRdb copy retains only in-frame clones and omits some. The sample holds tens of thousands of clones, approximately 44% seen once. The TCR was taken from a human donor with alopecia areata. This rearrangement joins TRBV29-1 to TRBJ2-2; D ambiguous. The sample consisted of CD8+ T cells sorted from blood, taken around week 36, from a patient treated with tofacitinib. The CDR3 DNA reads as TGCAGCGTGGATACAGCCACCGGGGAGCTGTTTTTT. It codes for CSVDTATGELFF.